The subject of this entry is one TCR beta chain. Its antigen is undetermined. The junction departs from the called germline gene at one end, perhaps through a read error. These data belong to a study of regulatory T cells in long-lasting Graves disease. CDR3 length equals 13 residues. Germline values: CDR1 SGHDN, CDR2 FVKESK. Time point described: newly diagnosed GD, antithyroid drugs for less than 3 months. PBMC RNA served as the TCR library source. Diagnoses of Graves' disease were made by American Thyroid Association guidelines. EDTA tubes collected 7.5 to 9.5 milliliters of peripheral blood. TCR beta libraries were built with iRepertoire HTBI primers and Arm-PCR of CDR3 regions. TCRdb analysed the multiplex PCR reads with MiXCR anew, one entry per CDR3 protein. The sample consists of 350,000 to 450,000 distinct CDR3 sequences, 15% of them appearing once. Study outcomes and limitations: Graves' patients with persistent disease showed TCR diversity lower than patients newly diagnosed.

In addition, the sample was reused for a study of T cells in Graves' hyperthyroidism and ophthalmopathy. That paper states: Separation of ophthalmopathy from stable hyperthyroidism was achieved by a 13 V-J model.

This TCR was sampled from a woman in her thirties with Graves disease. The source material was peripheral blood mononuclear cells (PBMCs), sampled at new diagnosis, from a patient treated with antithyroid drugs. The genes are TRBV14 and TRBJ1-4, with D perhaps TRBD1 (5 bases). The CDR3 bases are TGTGCCAGCAGCCAAGATCTCATGGACACACTGCTTTTT. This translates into CASSQDLMDTLLF.